This T cell receptor beta chain was captured in a study of blood T cell repertoires in COVID-19. As handled by the study authors: Reference gene primers were amplified, and this amplification served to estimate nucleated cell counts. Libraries were prepared by immunoSEQ multiplex PCR; TCRdb keeps only in-frame clonotypes and omits some of them. The DNA was the basis for D and trimming; V, J and clone size are from that table. The sample holds 100,000 to 150,000 clones, 92% seen once. V lost 2 bases, J lost 8 bases, and 12 bases lay in between. The CDR3 runs to 13 residues. Per the germline V gene, CDR1 is MNHEY and CDR2 is SMNVEV (reference sequence).

This TCR was sampled from a man in his forties or fifties with COVID-19, enrolled during active disease. The rearrangement links TRBV27 to TRBJ1-2; maybe TRBD1 (6 bases). The sample was peripheral blood. CDR3 DNA: TGTGCCAGCAGTTTAGGGGGGGCTAGGGGCTACACCTTC. It is translated as CASSLGGARGYTF.